The 17 T cell receptor beta chains below come from one sample, sequenced in a study of CD8+ T cells in alopecia areata. Extracted from the samples, RNA was reverse transcribed into cDNA to serve as the sequencing template. The protocol was immunoSEQ multiplex PCR, while the TCRdb copy is restricted to in-frame clones and leaves out a portion. The sample includes more than 200,000 clones, roughly 44% seen only once; the top ten take roughly 2.6%. Noted treatment: oral pan-JAK inhibitor, 5-10 mg twice daily. Sequenced here: CD4+ T cells sorted from blood, sampled at roughly week 38, from a patient treated with tofacitinib. These receptors all come from a human donor with alopecia areata.

This clone was recorded once. The sample carries other DNA sequences with the same CDR3. The rearrangement uses TRBV29-1 and TRBJ1-1; TRBD1 is a possible D gene (5 bases). V shed 6 bases and J shed 0 bases, with 11 bases lying between them. The CDR3 consists of 13 residues. CDR1 and CDR2 (germline): SQVTM, ANQGSEA. CDR3 sequence: CSVEGRMNTEAFF. DNA of the CDR3: TGCAGCGTGGAGGGGCGGATGAACACTGAAGCTTTCTTT.

This clone was seen only a few times. The rearrangement uses TRBV29-1 and TRBJ2-1; no clear D gene. The germline gives CDR1 SQVTM, CDR2 ANQGSEA. Trimming cost V 6 bases and J 4 bases, with 4 bases left between them. This CDR3 has 10 amino acids. The CDR3 region is CSVRYNEQFF. The CDR3 DNA reads as TGCAGCGTGAGATACAATGAGCAGTTCTTC.

The chain joins TRBV30 to TRBJ1-2, with D perhaps matching TRBD1 (5 bases). Germline V gene lookup returns CDR1 GTSNPN and CDR2 SVGIG (reference sequence). Trimming stripped 4 bases from V and 5 bases from J, with 14 bases between. The CDR3 length is 13 residues. CDR3 sequence (DNA): TGTGCCTGGAAAGGGTATAGACAGTATGGCTACACCTTC. Its translation: CAWKGYRQYGYTF.

This clone has a handful of counts. The rearrangement links TRBV6-5 to TRBJ1-2; D call uncertain. The CDR3 sequence is 14 residues long. V was shortened by 3 bases and J by 7 bases, with 15 bases between the two germline ends. The germline gives CDR1 MNHEY, CDR2 SVGAGI. The CDR3 nucleotides are TGTGCCAGCAGTTATCGAGCGGGAATGGCTGGCTACACCTTC. Amino acids: CASSYRAGMAGYTF.

J is TRBJ1-1 and V is TRBV29-1; the D is unclear. The CDR3 has 12 residues. Per germline, CDR1 SQVTM and CDR2 ANQGSEA. The V end lost 5 bases, the J end lost 1 base, and 8 bases lay between the germline ends. The CDR3 sequence: CSVTVGNTEAFF. The CDR3 DNA reads as TGCAGCGTTACCGTGGGGAACACTGAAGCTTTCTTT.

This clone came up many times. The chain employs TRBV6-5 and TRBJ2-1; 11 bases match TRBD2. The CDR3 covers 12 residues. Unmatched junction bases numbered 6, after V lost 6 bases and J lost 14 bases. Germline values: CDR1 MNHEY, CDR2 SVGAGI. The CDR3 nucleotides read TGTGCCAGCAGGCCACCGGGACTAGCGGAGTTCTTC. Protein product: CASRPPGLAEFF.

The chain links TRBV10-3 to TRBJ2-5; 7 nucleotides align to TRBD2. Germline-derived CDR1 and CDR2 are ENHRY and SYGVKD. The CDR3 is 16 amino acids. J lost 7 bases, V lost 2 bases, and 13 bases had no gene match. The CDR3 sequence: CAISEIGGLVSSTQYF. DNA of the CDR3: TGTGCCATCAGTGAGATAGGCGGACTAGTCTCTTCGACCCAGTACTTC.

The chain joins TRBV28 to TRBJ1-1, with D possibly TRBD1 on 5 matching bases. This CDR3 contains 14 residues. CDR1 and CDR2 from the germline V gene are MDHEN and SYDVKM. Trimming removed 6 bases from V and 5 bases from J, with 16 bases in between. In DNA form, the CDR3 reads TGTGCCAGCAGACTATCGGGGGAGGGGACTGAAGCTTTCTTT. It encodes CASRLSGEGTEAFF.

J is TRBJ2-1 and V is TRBV10-3; D possibly corresponds to TRBD2 (7 bases). The CDR3 is 13 residues long. V lost 4 bases and J 9 bases, leaving 13 bases between the germline ends. Germline V gene lookup returns CDR1 ENHRY and CDR2 SYGVKD. CDR3 sequence: CAISAGGLGEQFF. Here the CDR3 DNA reads TGTGCCATCAGTGCCGGGGGGCTTGGTGAGCAGTTCTTC.

V is TRBV7-2 and J is TRBJ2-7; D unresolved. Trimming shortened V by 5 bases and J by 4 bases, and 12 bases separated the two germline ends. In germline, CDR1 is SGHTA, CDR2 FQGNSA. This CDR3 is 13 amino acids long. The CDR3 region has the DNA TGTGCCAGCAGCCCCATCGGAGAATACGAGCAGTACTTC. Encoded protein: CASSPIGEYEQYF.

This clone was counted a few times. J is TRBJ2-3 and V is TRBV18; 8 bases map to TRBD1. The CDR3 sequence is 14 residues long. Trimming took 3 bases from V and 2 from J; bases not matched to a gene: 1. Germline CDR1 KGHSH, CDR2 LQKENI. CDR3 amino acids: CASSPGQATDTQYF. Written as DNA, the CDR3 is TGTGCCAGCTCACCGGGACAGGCCACAGATACGCAGTATTTT. The variable domain in full, with the rest retrieved from reference TRBV18 and TRBJ2-3, is NAGVMQNPRHLVRRRGQEARLRCSPMKGHSHVYWYRQLPEEGLKFMVYLQKENIIDESGMPKERFSAEFPKEGPSILRIQQVVRGDSAAYFCASSPGQATDTQYFGPGTRLTVL.

The CDR3 sequence: CAWSAGTEETQYF. In DNA form, the CDR3 reads TGTGCCTGGAGTGCAGGGACAGAAGAGACCCAGTACTTC. The chain joins TRBV30 to TRBJ2-5; 7 bases match TRBD1. Trimming at V came to 1 base and at J to 3 bases, leaving 2 bases not matched to a gene. Germline V gene data show CDR1 as GTSNPN and CDR2 as SVGIG (reference sequence). The CDR3 has 13 residues.

The chain carries TRBV29-1 and TRBJ1-2; no clear D gene. Trimming took off 4 bases at V and 5 bases at J, with 8 bases between the two ends. CDR3 size: 11 residues. CDR1 is SQVTM and CDR2 is ANQGSEA in the germline V gene. For the CDR3, the DNA is TGCAGCGTTGTGGACGGGTATGGCTACACCTTC. The encoded protein is CSVVDGYGYTF.

For this clone: Mismatch with germline at one junction end may stem from a read error. The rearrangement links TRBV29-1 to TRBJ2-7; 8 bases match TRBD1. Germline lookup yields CDR1 SQVTM and CDR2 ANQGSEA. The CDR3 loop spans 9 amino acids. CDR3 sequence reads: CSEGTGGFF. The CDR3 coding sequence is TGCAGCGAGGGGACAGGCGGCTTCTTC.

This clone has ten or more counts. This rearrangement joins TRBV28 to TRBJ2-7, with TRBD1 matching 7 bases. Losses at the gene ends were 11 bases for V and 2 bases for J; bases not matched to a gene: 12. Germline CDR1 and CDR2: MDHEN and SYDVKM. The CDR3 is 14 residues long. The CDR3 sequence is CACKGTGQTYEQYF. In nucleotides, the CDR3 is TGTGCCTGCAAGGGGACGGGACAGACCTACGAGCAGTACTTC.

This clone was seen a handful of times. This sequence joins TRBV7-2 and TRBJ1-6; 8 nucleotides match TRBD1. Germline CDR1 is SGHTA and CDR2 is FQGNSA. J was trimmed by 10 bases and V by 3 bases; bases with no gene match: 8. The CDR3 has 15 residues. CDR3 nucleotides: TGTGCCAGCAGCTTTTCGACAGGGGAGAGATCACCCCTCCACTTT. This gives the protein CASSFSTGERSPLHF.

This chain uses TRBV30 with TRBJ2-7; TRBD2 agrees at 13 bases. Germline-derived CDR1 and CDR2 are GTSNPN and SVGIG (reference sequence). This CDR3 region has 15 residues. Losses at the gene ends were 2 bases for V and 4 bases for J; bases not matched to a gene: 5. The CDR3: CAWSIWTSGSYEQYF. As DNA, the CDR3 is TGTGCCTGGAGTATTTGGACTAGCGGGAGTTACGAGCAGTACTTC.